A single T cell receptor beta chain is shown here with its context. Sequenced by immunoSEQ multiplex PCR; TCRdb stores in-frame clones only, minus some. The sample holds about 110,000 clones, 90% to 95% seen once. The sample is drawn from a study of T cell responses to AZD1222 COVID-19 vaccine. CDR3 length: 13 residues. V was cut by 3 bases and J by 3 bases, with 7 bases left in between. The V gene's germline CDR1 is MRHNA and CDR2 SNTAGT. The chain joins TRBV6-4 to TRBJ2-3; D gene ambiguous. This clonotype was sampled from an adult in good health. This sample comprised peripheral blood, obtained on day 0 of AZD1222 vaccination. In DNA form, the CDR3 reads TGTGCCAGCAGTGATGACTTGACAGATACGCAGTATTTT. Amino acid sequence: CASSDDLTDTQYF.